These 25 T cell receptor beta chains were all obtained from the same sample, sequenced in a study of blood T cell repertoires in COVID-19. Here immunoSEQ multiplex PCR was the method, and the copy in TCRdb shows in-frame clones only, minus some. The sample comprises 250,000 to 300,000 clones, 86% of which are singletons, and 2.5% to 3.5% rests with the top ten. The specimen sequenced was peripheral blood. The origin of the receptors is a woman aged 25-40 years with active or convalescent COVID-19.

CDR3 sequence: CASTPGTPRADTQYF. In nucleotides, the CDR3 is TGCGCCAGTACCCCCGGGACACCGAGGGCAGATACGCAGTATTTT. The chain couples TRBV5-1 to TRBJ2-3, with D perhaps TRBD1 (6 bases). Between the trimmed V and J ends, which lost 8 bases and 4 bases, there was a span of 20 bases. Per the germline V gene, CDR1 is SGHRS and CDR2 is YFSETQ. The CDR3 has 15 amino acids.

This chain joins TRBV7-8 and TRBJ1-5; no clear D. This CDR3 spans 14 amino acids. CDR1 SGHVS and CDR2 FQNEAQ come from the germline V gene. Trimming removed 5 bases at V and 6 bases at J, with 14 bases between. This chain's CDR3 is CASSPSSVVQPQHF. The CDR3 region has the DNA TGTGCCAGCAGCCCCTCGTCGGTAGTTCAGCCCCAGCATTTT.

The V call is TRBV5-1, the J call TRBJ2-5, with TRBD1 matching over 9 bases. Trimming took 4 bases from V and 1 from J; bases not matched to a gene: 14. The CDR3 spans 18 residues. CDR1 SGHRS and CDR2 YFSETQ come from the germline V gene. The chain's CDR3 is CASSPGTGFPPLQETQYF. The CDR3 DNA is TGCGCCAGCAGCCCCGGGACAGGGTTCCCCCCTCTCCAAGAGACCCAGTACTTC.

This clone came up once. The chain couples TRBV28 to TRBJ2-3; 7 bases match TRBD2. The V and J ends lost 4 bases and 4 bases, in that order; junction bases with no gene match: 11. The germline CDR1 and CDR2 sequences are MDHEN and SYDVKM. This CDR3 region has 16 residues. The DNA for the CDR3 is TGTGCCAGCAGTTACGACCCGGGGACTACCGCAGATACGCAGTATTTT. Its protein is CASSYDPGTTADTQYF.

This clone has just one count. The J gene is TRBJ2-4, the V gene TRBV11-1, with 7 bases aligning to TRBD1. V shed 5 bases, J shed 6 bases, and the junction held 4 bases outside the gene matches. This CDR3 comprises 13 residues. The V gene's germline CDR1 is SGHAT and CDR2 FQDESV (reference sequence). CDR3 protein: CASSTDRANIQYF. CDR3 coding DNA: TGTGCCAGCAGCACCGACAGGGCAAACATTCAGTACTTC.

This sequence joins TRBV20-1 and TRBJ2-1, with no clear D. This CDR3 has 11 residues. V was trimmed by 6 bases and J by 8 bases, leaving 11 bases between them. CDR1 and CDR2 from the germline V gene are DFQATT and SNEGSKA (reference sequence). Here the CDR3 reads CSATILDEQFF. In DNA, the CDR3 is TGCAGTGCCACTATTTTAGATGAGCAGTTCTTC.

V and J are TRBV6-5 and TRBJ1-1; 7 nucleotides align to TRBD1. The CDR3 runs 15 residues. CDR1 and CDR2 from the germline V gene are MNHEY and SVGAGI. J gave up 4 bases and V 0 bases, and 5 bases lay outside the gene matches. The CDR3: CASSYSSGGSTEAFF. The CDR3 DNA sequence: TGTGCCAGCAGTTACTCGTCAGGGGGGAGCACTGAAGCTTTCTTT.

A single count supports this clone. The chain combines TRBV15 with TRBJ1-2; the D is unclear. V was clipped by 0 bases and J by 10 bases, with 6 bases between them. The CDR3 length is 11 residues. CDR1 and CDR2 from the germline V gene are LNHNV and YYDKDF (reference sequence). The CDR3: CATSRDSPYTF. CDR3 coding DNA: TGTGCCACCAGCAGAGATAGTCCCTACACCTTC.

This chain links TRBV7-2 with TRBJ2-7, with 8 bases fitting TRBD2. The CDR3 is 15 residues long. Trimming at V came to 2 bases and at J to 3 bases, leaving 6 bases not matched to a gene. The germline CDR1 and CDR2 sequences are SGHTA and FQGNSA. CDR3 sequence reads: CASSLRLAGNYEQYF. CDR3 DNA sequence: TGTGCCAGCAGCTTACGGCTAGCGGGTAACTACGAGCAGTACTTC.

This rearrangement joins TRBV11-2 to TRBJ2-5, with 10 positions matching TRBD1. Germline assignment: CDR1 SGHAT and CDR2 FQNNGV. The ends lost 3 bases at V and 4 bases at J; junction bases unmatched: 5. This CDR3 region has 15 residues. Written as DNA, the CDR3 is TGTGCCAGCAGCTTTGACAGGGGGCGAGGAGAGACCCAGTACTTC. This encodes CASSFDRGRGETQYF.

The table lists this clone with a count of one. The gene calls are TRBV4-2 and TRBJ2-1, with 7 positions matching TRBD1. Trimming removed 4 bases from V and 8 bases from J; junction bases left unmatched: 5. The germline gives CDR1 LGHNA, CDR2 YNFKEQ. This CDR3 has 13 amino acids. CDR3 DNA: TGTGCCAGCAGCCCTCGAGGGGGCGATGAGCAGTTCTTC. Protein: CASSPRGGDEQFF.

The chain couples TRBV7-9 to TRBJ1-2, with 8 nucleotides matching TRBD1. CDR3 length: 15 amino acids. Germline V CDR1 and CDR2: SEHNR, FQNEAQ (reference sequence). Trimming cost V 4 bases and J 4 bases; bases outside gene matches: 8. The CDR3 protein is CASSSDRDRGYGYTF. CDR3 nucleotide sequence: TGTGCCAGCAGCTCAGATAGAGACAGGGGCTATGGCTACACCTTC. The whole variable domain, remainder taken from reference TRBV7-9 and TRBJ1-2, is DTGVSQNPRHKITKRGQNVTFRCDPISEHNRLYWYRQTLGQGPEFLTYFQNEAQLEKSRLLSDRFSAERPKGSFSTLEIQRTEQGDSAMYLCASSSDRDRGYGYTFGSGTRLTVV.

The rearrangement uses TRBV21-1 and TRBJ2-1; whether TRBD2, the table's D call, matches the DNA was not checked. TRBV21-1 is a listed pseudogene. The CDR3 has 15 residues. The CDR3 is CASLTSGGRSNEQFF. CDR3 DNA: TGTGCCTCCCTTACTAGCGGGGGGAGGAGTAATGAGCAGTTCTTC.

V and J are TRBV5-4 and TRBJ1-6, with D hard to call. CDR3 length equals 17 residues. Germline CDR1 SGHNT, CDR2 YYREEE (reference sequence). Trimming took off 4 bases at V and 3 bases at J, with 17 bases between the two ends. CDR3 loop: CASSEDRLVVYNSPLHF. CDR3 sequence (DNA): TGTGCCAGCAGCGAGGATAGGCTGGTAGTCTATAATTCACCCCTCCACTTT.

The chain uses TRBV30 and TRBJ2-7, with TRBD1 matching over 8 bases. The germline CDR1 and CDR2 sequences are GTSNPN and SVGIG (reference sequence). The CDR3 sequence is 14 residues long. V dropped 1 base and J dropped 3; count of bases not matched to a gene: 5. The CDR3 DNA sequence: TGTGCCTGGAGTGCTATGACAGGGGACTACGAGCAGTACTTC. Its translation: CAWSAMTGDYEQYF.

This chain connects TRBV6-1 to TRBJ1-1, with D hard to call. The V end lost 0 bases, the J end lost 0 bases, and 8 bases lay between the germline ends. The V gene's germline CDR1 is MNHNS and CDR2 SASEGT. The CDR3 consists of 15 residues. CDR3 sequence reads: CASSEARRLNTEAFF. CDR3 in DNA: TGTGCCAGCAGTGAAGCGCGGCGACTGAACACTGAAGCTTTCTTT.

This chain uses TRBV6-2 or TRBV6-3 with TRBJ2-5, with D maybe TRBD2 (6 bases). CDR3 length equals 15 residues. Germline V CDR1 and CDR2: MNHEY, SVGEGT. The V end lost 7 bases, the J end lost 5 bases, and 20 bases lay between the germline ends. The CDR3 sequence: CASIPGGLAGETQYF. In DNA form, the CDR3 reads TGTGCCAGCATCCCTGGGGGACTTGCGGGGGAGACCCAGTACTTC.

This sequence joins TRBV7-9 and TRBJ1-1, with D possibly being TRBD1 (6 bases). CDR1 and CDR2 from the germline V gene are SEHNR and FQNEAQ (reference sequence). The V gene lost 1 base and the J gene lost 5 bases, with 14 bases spanning the gap. The CDR3 totals 15 residues. The CDR3, as DNA: TGTGCCAGCAGCTTAGAGGGGGGGTTTGGAACTGAAGCTTTCTTT. This translates into CASSLEGGFGTEAFF.

The rearrangement joins TRBV6-1 to TRBJ2-3; D gene ambiguous. The germline V gene has CDR1 MNHNS and CDR2 SASEGT. The V gene lost 2 bases and the J gene lost 6 bases, with 15 bases spanning the gap. This CDR3 has 15 residues. The CDR3, as DNA: TGTGCCAGCAGTGAACCGTTCCGGGTTGGGGATACGCAGTATTTT. This gives the protein CASSEPFRVGDTQYF.

CDR3: CASSGENGGIQYF. The CDR3 nucleotides are TGTGCCAGCAGTGGGGAGAACGGGGGGATTCAGTACTTC. The V and J genes are TRBV2 and TRBJ2-4; TRBD2 matches at 7 bases. CDR1 SNHLY and CDR2 FYNNEI come from the germline V gene. The junction had 7 bases not matched to a gene; V was cut back by 4 bases and J by 10 bases. The CDR3 covers 13 residues.

The V call is TRBV10-2, the J call TRBJ2-7; a possible D gene is TRBD1 (6 bases). V lost 3 bases to trimming and J lost 7 bases, with 16 bases between them. CDR3 size: 14 residues. The germline CDR1 and CDR2 sequences are WSHSY and SAAADI. The chain's CDR3 is CASSEWTVVREQYF. CDR3 coding DNA: TGCGCCAGCAGTGAATGGACAGTTGTGAGAGAGCAGTACTTC.

This clone was found a few times. CDR3 protein: CASSLRVAGGLSHAYEQYF. CDR3 nucleotide sequence: TGTGCCAGCAGCTTAAGGGTAGCGGGGGGCCTTTCCCACGCCTACGAGCAGTACTTC. The chain couples TRBV7-2 to TRBJ2-7, with TRBD2 matching over 10 bases. The CDR3 consists of 19 residues. From germline, CDR1 is SGHTA and CDR2 FQGNSA. The trim removed 2 bases at V and 2 bases at J, leaving 15 bases unmatched. The full variable domain, rest sourced from reference TRBV7-2 and TRBJ2-7, is GAGVSQSPSNKVTEKGKDVELRCDPISGHTALYWYRQSLGQGLEFLIYFQGNSAPDKSGLPSDRFSAERTGGSVSTLTIQRTQQEDSAVYLCASSLRVAGGLSHAYEQYFGPGTRLTVT.

The chain is built from TRBV5-1 and TRBJ1-2; D not certain. CDR1 and CDR2 from the germline V gene are SGHRS and YFSETQ. This CDR3 spans 13 amino acids. The ends were cut back, 0 bases at V and 4 bases at J, with 7 bases in the middle. DNA for the CDR3: TGCGCCAGCAGCTTGGACGCAGGCTATGGCTACACCTTC. Its translation is CASSLDAGYGYTF.

J is TRBJ2-5 and V is TRBV28; 9 bases line up with TRBD2. With V trimmed by 2 bases and J by 5 bases, 6 bases remained unmatched. Germline V gene sequence: CDR1 MDHEN, CDR2 SYDVKM. The CDR3 extends over 15 amino acids. The CDR3 nucleotides read TGTGCCAGCAGTTTACTGCGGGGGGGTTTCGAGACCCAGTACTTC. It translates to CASSLLRGGFETQYF.

The chain has TRBV10-3 and TRBJ1-2; TRBD1 matches at 9 bases. CDR1 is ENHRY and CDR2 is SYGVKD in the germline V gene. V trimming: 6 bases; J trimming: 3 bases; junction bases outside the gene matches: 5. This CDR3 comprises 14 residues. The CDR3 is CAIRKQGADYGYTF. The CDR3 nucleotides read TGTGCCATCAGGAAACAGGGGGCCGACTATGGCTACACCTTC.